The clone carrying this T cell receptor (beta chain) has at least ten counts. As to time point: sample taken at primary tumor resection. The study sequenced unsorted whole RNA from tumor, nontumor lung or frozen PBMC. These data belong to a study of spatial heterogeneity in lung cancer. Study overall: Averaged across combinations, each unique TCR and UMI pairing appeared more than ten times in raw reads, which were uncorrected.

TCRdb itself ran the 5' RACE reads through MiXCR, one entry per CDR3 protein. The data show roughly 60,000 distinct CDR3 sequences, 7% to 10% seen once. The receptor's source is a female donor with early-stage non-small cell lung cancer. Specimen: PBMCs, collected at surgery.

CDR3 DNA: TGTGCCAGCAGTTTCGGGCTAGCGGGGGGGCTGGAGACCCAGTACTTC. Translating gives CASSFGLAGGLETQYF. V and J are TRBV12-3 or TRBV12-4 and TRBJ2-5; TRBD2 matches 12 bases. The CDR3 runs 16 residues. J was trimmed by 5 bases and V by 3 bases; bases with no gene match: 7.